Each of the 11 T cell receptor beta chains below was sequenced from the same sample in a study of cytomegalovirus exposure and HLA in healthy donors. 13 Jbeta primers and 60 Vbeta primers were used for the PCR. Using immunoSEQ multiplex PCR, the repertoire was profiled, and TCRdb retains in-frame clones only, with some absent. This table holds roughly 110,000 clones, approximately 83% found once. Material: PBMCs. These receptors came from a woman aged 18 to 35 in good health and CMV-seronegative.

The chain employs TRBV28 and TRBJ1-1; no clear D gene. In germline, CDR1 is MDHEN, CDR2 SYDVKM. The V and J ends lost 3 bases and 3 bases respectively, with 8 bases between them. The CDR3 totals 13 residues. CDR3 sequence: CASSFGEDTEAFF. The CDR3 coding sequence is TGTGCCAGCAGTTTTGGGGAGGACACTGAAGCTTTCTTT.

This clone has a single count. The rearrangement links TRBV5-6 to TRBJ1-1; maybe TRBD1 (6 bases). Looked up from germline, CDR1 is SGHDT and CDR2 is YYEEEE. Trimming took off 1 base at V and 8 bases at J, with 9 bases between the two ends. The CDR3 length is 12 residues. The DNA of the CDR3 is TGTGCCAGCAGCTTGACCGGGACAGAAGCTTTCTTT. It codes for CASSLTGTEAFF.

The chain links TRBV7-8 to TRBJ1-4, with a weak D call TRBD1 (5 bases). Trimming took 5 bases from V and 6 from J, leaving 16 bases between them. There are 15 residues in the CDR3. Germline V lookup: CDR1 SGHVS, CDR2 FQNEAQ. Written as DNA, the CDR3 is TGTGCCAGCAGCCATGGACGGGGGAGGGATGAAAAACTGTTTTTT. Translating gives CASSHGRGRDEKLFF. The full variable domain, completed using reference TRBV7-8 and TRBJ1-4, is GAGVSQSPRYKVAKRGQDVALRCDPISGHVSLFWYQQALGQGPEFLTYFQNEAQLDKSGLPSDRFFAERPEGSVSTLKIQRTQQEDSAVYLCASSHGRGRDEKLFFGSGTQLSVL.

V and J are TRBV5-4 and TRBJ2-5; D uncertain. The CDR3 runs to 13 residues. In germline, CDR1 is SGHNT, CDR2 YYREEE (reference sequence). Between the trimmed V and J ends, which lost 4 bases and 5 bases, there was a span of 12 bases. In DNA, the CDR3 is TGTGCCAGCAGCCCCCTTCCCCGGGAGACCCAGTACTTC. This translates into CASSPLPRETQYF.

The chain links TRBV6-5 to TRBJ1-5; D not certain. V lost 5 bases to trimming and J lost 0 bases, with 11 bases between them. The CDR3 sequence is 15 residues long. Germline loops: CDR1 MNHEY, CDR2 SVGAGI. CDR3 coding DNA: TGTGCCAGCAGTCAACAGCTCAATAGCAATCAGCCCCAGCATTTT. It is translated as CASSQQLNSNQPQHF.

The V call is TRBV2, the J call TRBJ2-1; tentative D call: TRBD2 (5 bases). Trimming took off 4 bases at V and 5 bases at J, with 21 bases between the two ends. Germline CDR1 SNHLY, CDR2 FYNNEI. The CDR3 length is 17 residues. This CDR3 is CASSGASSFSINNEQFF. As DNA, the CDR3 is TGTGCCAGCAGTGGGGCTAGCTCCTTCTCTATAAACAATGAGCAGTTCTTC. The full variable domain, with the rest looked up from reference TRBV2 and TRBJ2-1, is EPEVTQTPSHQVTQMGQEVILRCVPISNHLYFYWYRQILGQKVEFLVSFYNNEISEKSEIFDDQFSVERPDGSNFTLKIRSTKLEDSAMYFCASSGASSFSINNEQFFGPGTRLTVL.

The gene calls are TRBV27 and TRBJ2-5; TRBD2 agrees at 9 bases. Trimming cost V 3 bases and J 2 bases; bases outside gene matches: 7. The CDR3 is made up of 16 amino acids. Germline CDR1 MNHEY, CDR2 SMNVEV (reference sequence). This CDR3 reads CASSFGRSGGQETQYF. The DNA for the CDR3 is TGTGCCAGCAGTTTCGGGCGCAGCGGGGGGCAAGAGACCCAGTACTTC.

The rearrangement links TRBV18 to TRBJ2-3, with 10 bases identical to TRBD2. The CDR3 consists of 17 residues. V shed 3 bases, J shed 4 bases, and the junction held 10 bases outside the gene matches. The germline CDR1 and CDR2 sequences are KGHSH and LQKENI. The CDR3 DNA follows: TGTGCCAGCTCACCGGCGGCTAGCGGGAGTGGGCCAGATACGCAGTATTTT. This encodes CASSPAASGSGPDTQYF.

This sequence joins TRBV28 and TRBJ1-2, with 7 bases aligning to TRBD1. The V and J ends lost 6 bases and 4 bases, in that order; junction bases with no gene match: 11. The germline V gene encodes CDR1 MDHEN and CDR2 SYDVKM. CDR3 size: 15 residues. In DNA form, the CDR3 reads TGTGCCAGCAGATTCCCCGGGACAGAAATCTATGGCTACACCTTC. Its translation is CASRFPGTEIYGYTF.

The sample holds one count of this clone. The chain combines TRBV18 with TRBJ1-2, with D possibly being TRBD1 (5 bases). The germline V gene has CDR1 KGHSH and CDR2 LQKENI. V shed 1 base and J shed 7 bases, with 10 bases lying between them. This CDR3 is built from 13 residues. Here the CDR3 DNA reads TGTGCCAGCTCACCACGGGGGGATAGTGGCTACACCTTC. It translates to CASSPRGDSGYTF.

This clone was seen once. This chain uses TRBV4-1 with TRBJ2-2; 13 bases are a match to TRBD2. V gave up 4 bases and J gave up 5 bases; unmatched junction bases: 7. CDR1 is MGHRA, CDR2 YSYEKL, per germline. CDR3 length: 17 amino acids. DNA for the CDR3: TGCGCCAGCAGCCTCGGACTAGCGGGAGTCGGGACCGGGGAGCTGTTTTTT. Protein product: CASSLGLAGVGTGELFF.